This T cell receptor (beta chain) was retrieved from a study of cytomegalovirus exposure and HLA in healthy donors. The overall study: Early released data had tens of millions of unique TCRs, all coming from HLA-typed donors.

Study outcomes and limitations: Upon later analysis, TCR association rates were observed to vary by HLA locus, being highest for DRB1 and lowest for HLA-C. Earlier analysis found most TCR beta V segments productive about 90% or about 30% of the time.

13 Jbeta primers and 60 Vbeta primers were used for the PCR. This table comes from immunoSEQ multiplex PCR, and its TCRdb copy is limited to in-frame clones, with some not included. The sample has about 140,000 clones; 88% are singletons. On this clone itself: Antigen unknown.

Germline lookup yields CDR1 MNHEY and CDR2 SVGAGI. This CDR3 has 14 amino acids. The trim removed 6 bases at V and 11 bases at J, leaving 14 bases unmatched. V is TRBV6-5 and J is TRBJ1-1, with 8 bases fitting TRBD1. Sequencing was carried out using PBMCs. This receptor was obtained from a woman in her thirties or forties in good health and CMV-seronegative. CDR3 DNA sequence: TGTGCCAGCAGGACAGGGGACGGCGCGGGTGGGGCTTTCTTT. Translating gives CASRTGDGAGGAFF.